The clone carrying this T cell receptor (beta chain) was counted between two and nine times. Per the original data handling: Cell counts per sample came from amplifying reference gene primers. Assay: immunoSEQ multiplex PCR; the TCRdb copy retains only in-frame clones and omits some. The V and J calls and clone size were taken over from that table, and D and trimming were inferred from the DNA. Here the sample spans 250,000 to 400,000 clones, roughly 90% being singletons. This sample stems from a study of blood T cell repertoires in COVID-19. Study-wide context: Samples came from the United States, Italy and Spain, spanning acute and convalescent COVID-19. Sample material is recorded as cDNA or gDNA derived from T cells, B-cell-depleted T cells, or PBMCs.

The participants were between about 18 and 90 years old and came from fewer than 25 US areas. Trimming removed 4 bases at V and 3 bases at J, with 16 bases between. CDR3 length: 16 amino acids. Germline V gene lookup returns CDR1 SGHRS and CDR2 YFSETQ. The V and J genes are TRBV5-1 and TRBJ1-4; no reliable D call. The receptor was derived from a man in his 60s who had recovered from COVID-19. The sequencing input was PBMCs or T cells enriched from blood (not recorded which). The CDR3 DNA follows: TGCGCCAGCAGCCCCCCTTTAGGAGGGCCTAATGAAAAACTGTTTTTT. This translates into CASSPPLGGPNEKLFF.